This is a list of T cell receptor beta chains from one sample in a study of shared clonotypes between healthy human individuals. This table comes from immunoSEQ multiplex PCR, and its TCRdb copy is limited to in-frame clones, with some not included. Seen here are over 2 million clones, approximately 95% observed once, and the top ten hold 0.1% to 0.15%. Sequenced input: naive CD4+ T cells sorted from blood. The receptors stem from a young man in good health. Both conserved end residues are part of each CDR3. D genes are given only for firm matches.

TRBJ2-3 | - | TRBV6-4 | CASSDSGGASTDTQYF
- | - | TRBV28 | CAAPRDRDSRDYEQYF
TRBJ1-2 | TRBD1 | TRBV6-5 | CASSLDRGNYGYTF
TRBJ1-1 | - | TRBV6-5 | CASSLGGGGTEAFF
TRBJ1-2 | TRBD1 | TRBV25-1 | CASSELRGQGNYGYTF
TRBJ1-4 | TRBD1 | TRBV29-1 | CSVETGGLGEKLFF
TRBJ1-1 | - | TRBV6-5 | CASSYYGSSEAFF
TRBJ2-2 | - | TRBV19 | CASSILVGGINTGELFF
TRBJ1-6 | - | TRBV19 | CASSLWMGAPELRSPLHF
TRBJ1-2 | - | TRBV5-8 | CASSLAQAPNYGYTF
TRBJ1-2 | TRBD1 | TRBV7-9 | CASSLAPGQGLFGYTF
TRBJ1-1 | - | TRBV19 | CASTGSLNTEAFF
TRBJ2-7 | TRBD1 | TRBV9 | CASSVGTGAYEQYF
TRBJ2-5 | TRBD1 | TRBV7-2 | CASSSDRAQETQYF
TRBJ2-2 | TRBD1 | TRBV2 | CASTPTGLAGELFF
TRBJ2-7 | TRBD2 | TRBV27 | CASSLLAGGTYEQYF
TRBJ1-1 | - | TRBV5-1 | CASSRDVNTEAFF
TRBJ2-7 | - | TRBV28 | CASSYPLGQHYEQYF
TRBJ2-4 | - | TRBV6-1 | CASSEGGLAKNIQYF
TRBJ2-7 | TRBD1 | TRBV2 | CASGTGINEQYF
TRBJ2-7 | - | TRBV21-1 | CASSKDSRTSGNYEQYF
TRBJ2-5 | - | TRBV5-4 | CASTRTGLQETQYF
TRBJ2-2 | TRBD2 | TRBV4-1 | CASSPLTGGTGELFF
TRBJ2-5 | - | TRBV6-5 | CASSSGGEETQYF
TRBJ2-5 | TRBD1 | TRBV7-6 | CASSLVGTGQQETQYF
TRBJ2-7 | TRBD2 | TRBV9 | CASSSRGSGSNEQYF
TRBJ2-3 | TRBD2 | TRBV5-1 | CASSLALAGGPDTQYF
TRBJ1-5 | - | TRBV10-1 | CASSSKEGPDQPQHF
TRBJ2-3 | TRBD2 | TRBV30 | CAWSVRTSGRTDTQYF
TRBJ1-1 | - | TRBV7-2 | CASRTQGNTEAFF
TRBJ2-3 | TRBD2 | TRBV5-4 | CASSSGLAGFTDTQYF